Presented here are 19 T cell receptor beta chains from one specimen sequenced in a study of radiotherapy plus CTLA-4 blockade in lung cancer. Clones were sequenced by immunoSEQ multiplex PCR, and TCRdb holds only the in-frame ones, with some missing. Among 81,000 or so clones listed, roughly 86% were seen once. Sequenced here: peripheral blood, sampled from a patient treated with radiotherapy plus ipilimumab. Receptors were obtained from a human donor with non-small cell lung cancer who had stable disease on radiotherapy plus ipilimumab.

The chain links TRBV10-1 to TRBJ2-2, with 12 bases aligning to TRBD2. Per the germline V gene, CDR1 is WNHNN and CDR2 is SYGVQD (reference sequence). CDR3 size: 17 residues. V shed 3 bases and J 6 bases; nucleotides not matched to a gene: 8. The CDR3 is CASSDRLAGVEAGELFF. In nucleotides, the CDR3 is TGCGCCAGCAGTGATAGACTAGCGGGAGTGGAGGCCGGGGAGCTGTTTTTT.

The V and J genes are TRBV6-1 and TRBJ1-1; no clear D gene. Germline CDR1 MNHNS, CDR2 SASEGT. This CDR3 region has 14 residues. The V gene lost 2 bases and the J gene lost 4 bases, with 11 bases spanning the gap. The CDR3 DNA sequence: TGTGCCAGCAGTGAAAGACGGTTAGGCACTGAAGCTTTCTTT. This codes for CASSERRLGTEAFF.

This chain joins TRBV25-1 and TRBJ2-7; D is ambiguous. V shed 3 bases and J shed 5 bases, with 11 bases lying between them. The CDR3 consists of 13 residues. The germline V gene encodes CDR1 MGHDK and CDR2 SYGVNS. CDR3 bases: TGTGCCAGCAGTGAGCCGAATCGTAACGAGCAGTACTTC. Translating it yields CASSEPNRNEQYF.

The chain links TRBV10-2 to TRBJ1-3; no definite D call. The CDR3 runs 13 residues. V lost 9 bases and J lost 0, with 9 bases in between. Per the germline V gene, CDR1 is WSHSY and CDR2 is SAAADI. The CDR3 DNA reads as TGCGCCAGTTCCCCGGGCTCTGGAAACACCATATATTTT. Translation gives CASSPGSGNTIYF.

The chain has TRBV28 and TRBJ1-5; TRBD1 agrees at 10 bases. Germline loops: CDR1 MDHEN, CDR2 SYDVKM. The V segment lost 4 bases and the J segment 1 base; nucleotides outside the gene matches: 7. The CDR3 is 17 amino acids. CDR3 DNA: TGTGCCAGCAGTTCAGGGAAGGGACAGGGGAGCAATCAGCCCCAGCATTTT. This translates into CASSSGKGQGSNQPQHF.

The chain has TRBV9 and TRBJ2-2; TRBD1 matches at 10 bases. The CDR3 covers 18 residues. Germline CDR1 is SGDLS and CDR2 is YYNGEE. Germline trimming cut 0 bases from V and 3 bases from J; bases unmatched to any gene: 8. CDR3 residues: CASSVGTGGNWYTGELFF. CDR3 bases: TGTGCCAGCAGCGTAGGGACAGGGGGTAATTGGTACACCGGGGAGCTGTTTTTT.

The chain joins TRBV5-5 to TRBJ2-7, with D perhaps given as TRBD1 or TRBD2 (6 bases each). Looked up from germline, CDR1 is SGHKS and CDR2 is YYEKEE (reference sequence). Trimming shortened V by 1 base and J by 6 bases, and 14 bases separated the two germline ends. The CDR3 is 14 residues long. The CDR3 protein is CASSLSGGPGEQYF. CDR3 DNA sequence: TGTGCCAGCAGCTTGAGTGGGGGGCCCGGCGAGCAGTACTTC. The whole variable domain, filled in from reference TRBV5-5 and TRBJ2-7, reads DAGVTQSPTHLIKTRGQQVTLRCSPISGHKSVSWYQQVLGQGPQFIFQYYEKEERGRGNFPDRFSARQFPNYSSELNVNALLLGDSALYLCASSLSGGPGEQYFGPGTRLTVT.

The chain employs TRBV18 and TRBJ2-7, with 7 bases that match TRBD1. The ends lost 3 bases at V and 3 bases at J; junction bases unmatched: 2. Germline V gives CDR1 KGHSH, CDR2 LQKENI. The CDR3 length is 13 residues. CDR3 region: CASSPDRDYEQYF. CDR3 coding DNA: TGTGCCAGCTCACCCGACAGGGACTACGAGCAGTACTTC.

J is TRBJ2-1 and V is TRBV7-9; D unresolved. The CDR3 is 12 amino acids. Trimming left V 5 bases short and J 7 bases short, with 9 bases between. CDR1 is SEHNR and CDR2 is FQNEAQ in the germline V gene (reference sequence). The CDR3 DNA sequence: TGTGCCAGCAGCCCCACCAGAAATGAGCAGTTCTTC. This codes for CASSPTRNEQFF.

The V and J genes are TRBV19 and TRBJ2-7, with a tentative D call TRBD1 (6 bases). The V and J ends lost 5 bases and 3 bases respectively, with 11 bases between them. Germline V gene data show CDR1 as LNHDA and CDR2 as SQIVND (reference sequence). The CDR3 is 13 residues long. The CDR3 sequence is CASSWDTDYEQYF. The CDR3 DNA follows: TGTGCCAGTAGTTGGGACACCGACTACGAGCAGTACTTC.

This clone was counted between two and nine times. The V gene is TRBV19, the J gene TRBJ2-7; 10 positions agree with TRBD2. Per germline, CDR1 LNHDA and CDR2 SQIVND (reference sequence). The CDR3 has 13 residues. V shed 7 bases and J 7 bases; nucleotides not matched to a gene: 7. CDR3 in DNA: TGTGCCAGTATCCCAGCGGGGGGGCATGAGCAGTACTTC. This encodes CASIPAGGHEQYF.

V and J are TRBV10-1 and TRBJ2-1, with a possible D match to TRBD2 (5 bases). This CDR3 is 15 amino acids long. Trimming shortened V by 9 bases and J by 5 bases, and 20 bases separated the two germline ends. Per the germline V gene, CDR1 is WNHNN and CDR2 is SYGVQD (reference sequence). Written as DNA, the CDR3 is TGCGCCAGGGATACGACGGGGAGATTCCACAATGAGCAGTTCTTC. Translating it yields CARDTTGRFHNEQFF.

This clone was observed once. The rearrangement uses TRBV6-5 and TRBJ1-6; a possible D gene is TRBD1 (6 bases). Between the trimmed V and J ends, which lost 4 bases and 7 bases, there was a span of 11 bases. Germline V CDR1 and CDR2: MNHEY, SVGAGI. This CDR3 is 14 amino acids long. The chain's CDR3 is CASSSRQENSPLHF. CDR3 bases: TGTGCCAGCAGTTCTAGACAGGAAAATTCACCCCTCCACTTT.

V is TRBV5-6 and J is TRBJ2-3; TRBD2 is a possible D gene (7 bases). Trimming took off 4 bases at V and 5 bases at J, with 11 bases between the two ends. Germline CDR1 reads SGHDT; CDR2 reads YYEEEE. This CDR3 comprises 13 residues. The CDR3 sequence: CASSGGAIDTQYF. In DNA, the CDR3 is TGTGCCAGCAGCGGGGGGGCCATAGATACGCAGTATTTT.

V gene TRBV28 combines with J gene TRBJ2-2; no firm D call. This CDR3 region has 12 residues. V lost 4 bases to trimming and J lost 3 bases, with 3 bases between them. The V gene's germline CDR1 is MDHEN and CDR2 SYDVKM. CDR3 loop: CASSSDTGELFF. The CDR3 nucleotides read TGTGCCAGCAGTTCGGACACCGGGGAGCTGTTTTTT.

V and J are TRBV28 and TRBJ1-4, with 7 nucleotides matching TRBD1. The CDR3 covers 14 residues. Germline V gives CDR1 MDHEN, CDR2 SYDVKM. The J segment lost 6 bases and the V segment lost 4 bases, leaving 5 bases of the junction unmatched. The chain's CDR3 is CASSSTGTYEKLFF. CDR3 bases: TGTGCCAGCAGTTCGACAGGGACCTATGAAAAACTGTTTTTT.

J is TRBJ1-2 and V is TRBV5-5; the D gene is possibly TRBD1 (5 bases). Germline V gives CDR1 SGHKS, CDR2 YYEKEE (reference sequence). Trimming took 0 bases from V and 8 from J, leaving 11 bases between them. The CDR3 totals 13 residues. The CDR3 DNA follows: TGTGCCAGCAGCTTGGGAGGGGCTCCCGGCTACACCTTC. Protein: CASSLGGAPGYTF. The full variable domain, completed using reference TRBV5-5 and TRBJ1-2, is DAGVTQSPTHLIKTRGQQVTLRCSPISGHKSVSWYQQVLGQGPQFIFQYYEKEERGRGNFPDRFSARQFPNYSSELNVNALLLGDSALYLCASSLGGAPGYTFGSGTRLTVV.

As for this clone: Other DNA sequences in the sample encode the same CDR3. V is TRBV27 and J is TRBJ2-3; 9 nucleotides line up with TRBD1. V lost 4 bases, J lost 4 bases, and 3 bases stayed unmatched. The CDR3 has 14 residues. The germline gives CDR1 MNHEY, CDR2 SMNVEV (reference sequence). CDR3 in DNA: TGTGCCAGCAGTTCGGGACAGGGTTCAGATACGCAGTATTTT. Translation: CASSSGQGSDTQYF.

In this sample, this clone turned up a few times. The gene calls are TRBV11-2 and TRBJ1-4, with D uncertain. The V end was cut by 3 bases, the J end by 0 bases, with 8 bases between. The CDR3 has 15 amino acids. Germline lookup yields CDR1 SGHAT and CDR2 FQNNGV. The DNA of the CDR3 is TGTGCCAGCAGCTTGGCGCCTGCAACTAATGAAAAACTGTTTTTT. Translating it yields CASSLAPATNEKLFF.